This TCR beta chain was identified in a study of T cells in Graves' hyperthyroidism and ophthalmopathy. Hyperthyroidism was newly diagnosed in patients aged 18 to 65 (duration under 2 months). PBMCs were collected from an approximately 9.5 ml volume of fresh peripheral blood. Using RNA transcripts as the source, TCR beta CDR3 regions were amplified. The primer set for the first-round RT-PCR of the TCR CDR3 was HTBI. In TCRdb, the multiplex PCR reads were re-called with MiXCR into one record per CDR3 protein. The sample has roughly 700,000 distinct CDR3 sequences; approximately 15% are singletons. Trimming took 7 bases from V and 6 from J, leaving 19 bases between them. From germline, CDR1 is SQVTM and CDR2 ANQGSEA. CDR3 size: 13 residues.

The J gene is TRBJ2-7, the V gene TRBV29-1; D is possibly TRBD1 (6 bases). The sequencing input was blood. This sequence was found in a woman under 30 with Graves' hyperthyroidism. The CDR3 region has the DNA TGCAGCGCGGTCGTGGGGGCGAGTCTCGAGCAGTACTTC. It specifies CSAVVGASLEQYF.